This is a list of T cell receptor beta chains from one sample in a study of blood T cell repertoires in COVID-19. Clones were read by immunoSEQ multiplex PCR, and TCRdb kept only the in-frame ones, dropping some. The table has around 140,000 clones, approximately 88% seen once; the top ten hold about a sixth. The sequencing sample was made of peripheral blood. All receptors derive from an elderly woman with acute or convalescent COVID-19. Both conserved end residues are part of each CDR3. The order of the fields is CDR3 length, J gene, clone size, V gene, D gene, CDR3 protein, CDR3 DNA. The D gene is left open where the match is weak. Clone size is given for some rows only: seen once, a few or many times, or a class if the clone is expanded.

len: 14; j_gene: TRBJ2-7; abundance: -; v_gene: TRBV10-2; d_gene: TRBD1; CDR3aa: CASTPLDRDPEQYF; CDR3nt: TGCGCCAGCACCCCACTGGACAGGGACCCCGAGCAGTACTTC
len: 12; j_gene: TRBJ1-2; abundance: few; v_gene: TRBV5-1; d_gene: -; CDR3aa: CASNDGAYGYTF; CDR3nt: TGCGCCAGCAACGATGGGGCCTATGGCTACACCTTC
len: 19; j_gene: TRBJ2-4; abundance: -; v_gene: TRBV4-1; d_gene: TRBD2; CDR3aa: CASSQAGGTRAGAKNIQYF; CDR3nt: TGCGCCAGCAGCCAAGCTGGCGGGACTAGGGCGGGAGCCAAAAACATTCAGTACTTC
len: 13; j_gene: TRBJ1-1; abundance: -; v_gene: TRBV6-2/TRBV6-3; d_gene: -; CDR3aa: CASSGQMNTEAFF; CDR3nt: TGTGCCAGCAGTGGACAGATGAACACTGAAGCTTTCTTT
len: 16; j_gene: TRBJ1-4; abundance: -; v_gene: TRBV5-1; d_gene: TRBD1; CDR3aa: CASSTGAGIEGEKLFF; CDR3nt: TGCGCCAGCAGCACAGGGGCGGGGATTGAGGGTGAAAAACTGTTTTTT
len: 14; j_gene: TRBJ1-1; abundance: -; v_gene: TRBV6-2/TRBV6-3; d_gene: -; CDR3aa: CASSYPPENTEAFF; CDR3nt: TGTGCCAGCAGTTACCCGCCAGAGAACACTGAAGCTTTCTTT
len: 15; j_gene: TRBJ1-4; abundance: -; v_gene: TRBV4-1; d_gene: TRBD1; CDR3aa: CASSRDSSTNEKLFF; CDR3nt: TGCGCCAGCAGCCGGGACAGCTCAACTAATGAAAAACTGTTTTTT
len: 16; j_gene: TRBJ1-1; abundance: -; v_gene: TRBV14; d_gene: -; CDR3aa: CARPDAGTPRGTEAFF; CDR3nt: TGTGCCAGGCCGGACGCAGGGACTCCAAGGGGCACTGAAGCTTTCTTT
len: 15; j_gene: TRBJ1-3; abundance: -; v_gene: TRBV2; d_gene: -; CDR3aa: CASSALQAGRTAIYF; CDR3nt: TGTGCCAGCAGTGCCCTGCAGGCGGGGAGAACCGCCATATATTTT
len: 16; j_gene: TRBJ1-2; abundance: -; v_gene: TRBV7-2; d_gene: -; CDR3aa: CASSPNRRPLYHGYTF; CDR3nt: TGTGCCAGCAGCCCCAACAGGCGGCCACTCTATCATGGCTACACCTTC
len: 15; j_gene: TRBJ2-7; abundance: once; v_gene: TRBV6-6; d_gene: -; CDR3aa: CASSLIQGGGYEQYF; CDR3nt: TGTGCCAGCAGTTTGATACAGGGAGGGGGATACGAGCAGTACTTC
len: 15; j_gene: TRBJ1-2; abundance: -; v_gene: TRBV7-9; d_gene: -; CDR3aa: CASSLAGGPGYGYTF; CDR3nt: TGTGCCAGCAGCTTAGCAGGGGGTCCGGGTTACGGCTACACCTTC
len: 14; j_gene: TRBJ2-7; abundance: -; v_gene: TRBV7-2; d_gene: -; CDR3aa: CASSPHSRVGLEYF; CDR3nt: TGTGCCAGCAGCCCCCACTCCAGGGTTGGTTTGGAGTACTTC
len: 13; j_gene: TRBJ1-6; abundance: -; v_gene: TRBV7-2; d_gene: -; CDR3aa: CASSSLQNSPLHF; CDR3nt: TGTGCCAGCAGCTCATTACAGAATTCACCCCTCCACTTT
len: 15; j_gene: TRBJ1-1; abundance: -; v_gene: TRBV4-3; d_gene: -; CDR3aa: CASSQVSRGNTEAFF; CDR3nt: TGCGCCAGCAGCCAAGTCAGCAGGGGGAACACTGAAGCTTTCTTT
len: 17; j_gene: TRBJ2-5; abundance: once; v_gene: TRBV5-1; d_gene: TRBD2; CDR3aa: CASSLAPTGTRQETQYF; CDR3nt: TGCGCCAGCAGCTTGGCCCCAACCGGGACTAGACAAGAGACCCAGTACTTC
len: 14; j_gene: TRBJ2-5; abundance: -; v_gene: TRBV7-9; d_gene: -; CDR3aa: CASSLREQEETQYF; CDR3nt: TGTGCCAGCAGCTTAAGGGAGCAGGAAGAGACCCAGTACTTC
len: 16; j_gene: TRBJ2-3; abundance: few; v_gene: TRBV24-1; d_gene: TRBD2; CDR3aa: CATSGGRAIGTDTQYF; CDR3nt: TGTGCCACCAGTGGCGGGAGGGCCATCGGCACAGATACGCAGTATTTT
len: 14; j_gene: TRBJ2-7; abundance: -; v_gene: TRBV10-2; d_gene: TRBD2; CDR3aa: CASSAAGEGYEQYF; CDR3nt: TGCGCCAGCAGTGCAGCGGGAGAAGGGTACGAGCAGTACTTC
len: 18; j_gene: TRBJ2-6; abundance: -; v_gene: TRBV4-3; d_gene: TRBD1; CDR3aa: CASSHGDRGTSGANVLTF; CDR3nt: TGCGCCAGCAGCCACGGGGACAGGGGGACCTCTGGGGCCAACGTCCTGACTTTC
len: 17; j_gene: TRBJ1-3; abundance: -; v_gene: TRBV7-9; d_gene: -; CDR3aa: CASSFRLGQISGNTIYF; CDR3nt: TGTGCCAGCAGCTTTAGGCTCGGACAAATCTCTGGAAACACCATATATTTT
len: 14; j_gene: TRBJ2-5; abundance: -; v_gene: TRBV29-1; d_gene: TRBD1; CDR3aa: CSVRRGQALETQYF; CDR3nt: TGCAGCGTTCGCCGGGGACAGGCCTTAGAGACCCAGTACTTC
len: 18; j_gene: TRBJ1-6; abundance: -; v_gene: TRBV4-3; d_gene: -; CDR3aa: CASSQDSVGSSYNSPLHF; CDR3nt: TGCGCCAGCAGCCAAGATAGTGTCGGGAGCTCCTATAATTCACCCCTCCACTTT
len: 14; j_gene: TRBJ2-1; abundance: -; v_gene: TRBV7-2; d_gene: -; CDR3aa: CASSLQTTRDEQFF; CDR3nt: TGTGCCAGCAGCTTGCAGACAACAAGAGATGAGCAGTTCTTC
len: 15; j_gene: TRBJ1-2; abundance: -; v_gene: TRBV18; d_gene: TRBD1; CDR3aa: CASSPPAGTGYGYTF; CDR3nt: TGTGCCAGCTCACCTCCCGCCGGGACAGGGTACGGCTACACCTTC